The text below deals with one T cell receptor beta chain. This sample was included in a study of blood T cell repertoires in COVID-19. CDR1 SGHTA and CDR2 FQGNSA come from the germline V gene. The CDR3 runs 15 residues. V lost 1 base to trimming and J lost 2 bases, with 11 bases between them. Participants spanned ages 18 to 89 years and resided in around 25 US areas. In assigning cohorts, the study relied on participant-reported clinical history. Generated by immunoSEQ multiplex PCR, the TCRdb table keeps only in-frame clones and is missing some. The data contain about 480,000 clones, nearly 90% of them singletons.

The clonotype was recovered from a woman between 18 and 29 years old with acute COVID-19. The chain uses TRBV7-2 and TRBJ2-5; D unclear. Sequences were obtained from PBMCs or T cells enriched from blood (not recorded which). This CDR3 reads CASSLGGKRQETQYF. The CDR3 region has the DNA TGTGCCAGCAGCTTAGGAGGTAAAAGACAAGAGACCCAGTACTTC.